This T cell receptor (beta chain) was documented in a study of blood T cell repertoires in COVID-19 (dated by TCRdb to the early 2020s). Some background on the complete study: The collaborator samples originated in the United States, Italy and Spain and spanned the acute and convalescent phases of COVID-19. The prospective study material was composed of cDNA or gDNA derived from T cells, B-cell-depleted T cells, or PBMCs. Deeply sampled blood TCRbeta repertoires from subjects exposed to, actively infected with, or recovered from COVID-19 were included in the dataset. The repertoires were released in a freely available public database intended as a resource for research on the immune response to SARS-CoV-2. Samples came from the ongoing ImmuneRACE study (first 160 participants) plus 1,254 subjects from 6 global collaborators. Nearly every sample came with metadata listing a de-identified subject ID, COVID-19 status, age in years and sex. Where HLA class I and class II types were available, the types were taken from metadata supplied by the sample provider, not from assay-based typing.

From its cysteine to its phenylalanine, the CDR3 spans 13 amino acids. Only the CDR3 portion is preserved as DNA: 39 bases, with reading frame beginning at the first base. Taken from the germline V gene, the CDR1 and CDR2 loops are ENHRY and SYGVKD. Between the V and J ends, shortened by 5 bases and 0 bases respectively, the junction contains 8 bases. This clone was counted a few times. Its antigen is not yet known. Base qualities are not provided; no much larger clone lies one nucleotide away. Each collaborating institution followed its own protocols to collect whole blood in K2EDTA tubes. For TCRbeta analysis, collaborators shipped samples in one of three forms: frozen whole blood, isolated PBMCs, or DNA extracted from either of those sample types. Study-wide findings and limitations: The quantity of clinical and demographic metadata differed by source and by participant and was supplied without curation.

TCRbeta CDR3 regions were amplified from genomic DNA using the immunoSEQ Assay, a bias-controlled multiplex PCR. In the authors' own workflow: The number of nucleated cells in each sample was estimated from the amplification of reference gene primers within the assay. To quantify the absolute abundance of each unique TCRbeta CDR3 rearrangement, sequence reads were collapsed and filtered. For each sample, productive Simpson clonality was calculated by taking the square root of Simpson's diversity index across productive rearrangements. Entries here come from immuneACCESS through TCRdb and include only in-frame sequences with V and J called. Some clones fail to appear in such tables; in the studies checked, an unresolved V gene covers under half of the shortfall, and the cause of the remainder is unknown. The DNA gave D and trimming, while V, J and clone size come from that table. In all, the sample holds 45,000 to 50,000 clones, and 65% to 85% of those were seen once. Around 50% of the sample belongs to the ten largest clones.

The chain couples TRBV10-3 to TRBJ2-7; the D gene cannot be named for sure. Sample: peripheral blood. This sequence was found in a man in his 70s with acute or convalescent COVID-19. The CDR3 loop reads CAISFSGSYEQYF. The DNA is as follows: TGTGCCATCAGTTTTTCCGGCTCCTACGAGCAGTACTTC.